This T cell receptor (beta chain) was identified in a study of T cells in Graves' hyperthyroidism and ophthalmopathy. V lost 5 bases and J lost 0; bases outside the gene matches: 2. Germline V lookup: CDR1 DFQATT, CDR2 SNEGSKA (reference sequence). This CDR3 contains 14 residues. Patients were excluded for uncontrolled infection, other autoimmune disease, pregnancy or lactation. Study-wide results and caveats: Separating ophthalmopathy from stable hyperthyroidism was achieved by a 13 V-J model.

RNA transcripts served as the template for amplifying TCR beta CDR3 regions. The HTBI primer set was used in a first-round RT-PCR of the TCR CDR3. TCRdb re-called the multiplex PCR reads with MiXCR, one entry per CDR3 protein. The sample lists hundreds of thousands of distinct CDR3 sequences, about 14% seen once, with about 12% in the top ten. This clonotype has ten or more counts. The antigen remains undetermined. V gene TRBV20-1 combines with J gene TRBJ2-3; 10 positions agree with TRBD2. Sequenced material: blood. The sequence derives from a woman aged 45 to 65 with Graves' ophthalmopathy. CDR3 protein: CSASGLASTDTQYF. CDR3 DNA sequence: TGCAGTGCTTCGGGACTAGCGAGCACAGATACGCAGTATTTT.